The 11 T cell receptor beta chains reported below all come from one sample, sequenced in a study of blood T cell repertoires in COVID-19 (dated by TCRdb to the early 2020s). Libraries were prepared through the immunoSEQ multiplex PCR assay. The table was pulled from immuneACCESS by TCRdb, which kept in-frame rearrangements only. Such tables lose some clones; where checked, under half of the loss comes from unresolved V genes, and the rest has no known cause. This sample is represented by approximately 190,000 clones; less than 90% of them were singletons. The ten largest clones take up 3% to 3.5% of the sample. Input material: PBMCs or T cells enriched from blood (not recorded which). Receptors were obtained from a woman in her 30s who had been exposed to COVID-19.

This chain links TRBV25-1 with TRBJ1-4; no clear D gene. Germline lookup yields CDR1 MGHDK and CDR2 SYGVNS. This CDR3 has 11 residues. The V gene lost 8 bases and the J gene lost 8 bases, with 9 bases spanning the gap. The CDR3: CASAAGEKLFF. The CDR3 DNA is TGTGCCAGCGCCGCCGGGGAAAAACTGTTTTTT.

In DNA form, the CDR3 reads TGTGCCAGTAGTCCAGAGGACAGGGCCTATGGCTACACCTTC. It yields the protein CASSPEDRAYGYTF. The chain links TRBV19 to TRBJ1-2; 8 bases align to TRBD1. Per the germline V gene, CDR1 is LNHDA and CDR2 is SQIVND (reference sequence). V was pared by 5 bases and J by 4 bases, with 6 bases of the junction left unmatched. The CDR3 loop spans 14 amino acids.

The V call is TRBV10-3, the J call TRBJ1-2, with TRBD1 identical over 7 bases. CDR1 is ENHRY, CDR2 SYGVKD, per germline. With 2 bases clipped from V and 2 bases from J, the junction kept 8 bases outside the gene matches. The CDR3 is 16 amino acids. CDR3 nucleotide sequence: TGTGCCATCAGTGAGCCCTCTTTACAGGGGAACTATGGCTACACCTTC. Amino acids: CAISEPSLQGNYGYTF.

The chain couples TRBV4-3 to TRBJ2-7, with TRBD1 as a possible D gene (6 bases). The germline V and J ends were trimmed by 0 bases and 5 bases, with 17 bases remaining between them. This CDR3 has 16 amino acids. CDR1 and CDR2 from the germline V gene are LGHNA and YSLEER. The CDR3 region is CASSQDRGFRGHEQYF. The CDR3 coding sequence is TGCGCCAGCAGCCAAGATCGCGGGTTCAGGGGCCACGAGCAGTACTTC.

The chain has TRBV5-4 and TRBJ2-3, with a weak D call TRBD1 (6 bases). The CDR3 is 15 amino acids. V was shortened by 0 bases and J by 6 bases, with 14 bases between the two germline ends. The germline gives CDR1 SGHNT, CDR2 YYREEE (reference sequence). CDR3 loop: CASSLDRDGLDTQYF. The CDR3 DNA reads TGTGCCAGCAGCTTGGACAGGGATGGGCTGGATACGCAGTATTTT.

The genes are TRBV2 and TRBJ2-2; 9 bases match TRBD1. J was trimmed by 2 bases and V by 5 bases; bases with no gene match: 3. CDR3 size: 15 residues. CDR1 is SNHLY and CDR2 is FYNNEI in the germline V gene. CDR3: CASSWDRVNTGELFF. Here the CDR3 DNA reads TGTGCCAGCAGTTGGGACAGGGTTAACACCGGGGAGCTGTTTTTT. The full variable domain, with the rest looked up from reference TRBV2 and TRBJ2-2, is EPEVTQTPSHQVTQMGQEVILRCVPISNHLYFYWYRQILGQKVEFLVSFYNNEISEKSEIFDDQFSVERPDGSNFTLKIRSTKLEDSAMYFCASSWDRVNTGELFFGEGSRLTVL.

The V gene is TRBV12-3 or TRBV12-4, the J gene TRBJ2-5; tentatively, D is TRBD1 (6 bases). V was clipped by 3 bases and J by 7 bases, with 6 bases between them. The CDR3 covers 11 residues. The CDR3 sequence: CASSLTGTQYF. In DNA form, the CDR3 reads TGTGCCAGCAGTTTGACAGGGACCCAGTACTTC.

Written as DNA, the CDR3 is TGCGCCAGCAGACCAAGGGAGGCTACCTACGAGCAGTACTTC. Translating gives CASRPREATYEQYF. V usage is TRBV4-1 and J usage is TRBJ2-7; D is possibly TRBD2 (6 bases). CDR3 length: 14 residues. CDR1 is MGHRA and CDR2 is YSYEKL in the germline V gene. The V end was cut by 6 bases, the J end by 2 bases, with 14 bases between.

V gene TRBV19 combines with J gene TRBJ1-2; 8 nucleotides match TRBD1. Germline trimming cut 5 bases from V and 4 bases from J; bases unmatched to any gene: 9. In germline, CDR1 is LNHDA, CDR2 SQIVND (reference sequence). This CDR3 region has 15 residues. In DNA form, the CDR3 reads TGTGCCAGTAGTCCCCCGGGACAGGAGTTCTATGGCTACACCTTC. Translation gives CASSPPGQEFYGYTF.

This sequence joins TRBV9 and TRBJ1-1; a weak D match, TRBD1 (6 bases). Per germline, CDR1 SGDLS and CDR2 YYNGEE. Trimming shortened V by 2 bases and J by 1 base, and 18 bases separated the two germline ends. The length of the CDR3 is 17 residues. The CDR3, as DNA: TGTGCCAGCAGCGTCAACAGGGAAGGTGGGACGAACACTGAAGCTTTCTTT. This translates into CASSVNREGGTNTEAFF.

This chain joins TRBV6-5 and TRBJ1-5, with 8 bases matching TRBD1. The ends lost 5 bases at V and 5 bases at J; junction bases unmatched: 5. The CDR3 loop spans 14 amino acids. Germline V CDR1 and CDR2: MNHEY, SVGAGI. The CDR3 here is CASSQGAYDQPQHF. In nucleotides, the CDR3 is TGTGCCAGCAGTCAGGGGGCTTATGATCAGCCCCAGCATTTT.